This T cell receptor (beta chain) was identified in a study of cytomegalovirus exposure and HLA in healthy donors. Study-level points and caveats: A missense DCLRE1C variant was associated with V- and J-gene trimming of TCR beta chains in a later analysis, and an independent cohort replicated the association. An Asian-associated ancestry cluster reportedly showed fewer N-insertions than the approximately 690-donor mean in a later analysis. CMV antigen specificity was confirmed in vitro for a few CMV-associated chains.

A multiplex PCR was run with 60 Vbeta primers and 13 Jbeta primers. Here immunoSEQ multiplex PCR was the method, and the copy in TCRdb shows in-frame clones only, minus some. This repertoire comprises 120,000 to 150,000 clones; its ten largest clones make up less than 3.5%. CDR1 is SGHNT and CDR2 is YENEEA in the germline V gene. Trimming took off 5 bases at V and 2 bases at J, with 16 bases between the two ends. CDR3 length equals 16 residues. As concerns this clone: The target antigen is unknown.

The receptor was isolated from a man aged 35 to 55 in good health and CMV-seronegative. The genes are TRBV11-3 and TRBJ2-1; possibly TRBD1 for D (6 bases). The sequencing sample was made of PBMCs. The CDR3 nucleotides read TGTGCCAGCAGCCCACAGGGTGGTGGGGCCTACAATGAGCAGTTCTTC. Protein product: CASSPQGGGAYNEQFF.